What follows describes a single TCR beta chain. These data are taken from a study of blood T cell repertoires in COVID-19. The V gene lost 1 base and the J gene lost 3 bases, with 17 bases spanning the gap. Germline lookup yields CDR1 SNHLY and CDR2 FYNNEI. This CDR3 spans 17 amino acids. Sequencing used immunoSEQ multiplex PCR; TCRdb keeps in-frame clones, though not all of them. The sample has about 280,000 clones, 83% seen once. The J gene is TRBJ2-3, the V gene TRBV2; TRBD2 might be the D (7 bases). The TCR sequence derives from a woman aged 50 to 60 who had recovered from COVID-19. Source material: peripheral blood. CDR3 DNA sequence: TGTGCCAGCAGTGAAGGGGCCGGGGGGCCGGGTACAGATACGCAGTATTTT. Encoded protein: CASSEGAGGPGTDTQYF.